One and the same sample provided the 5 T cell receptor beta chains below, sequenced in a study of blood T cells in healthy people across ages. Then a second PCR, running roughly 7 to 11 cycles, was carried out with a sample-barcoded 5' primer and a J-beta primer mix. TCRdb analysed the 5' RACE reads with MiXCR anew, one entry per CDR3 protein. The sample consists of 1.5 million to 2 million distinct CDR3 sequences, approximately 30% of them appearing once. The sequencing sample was made of blood. The receptors were gathered from a young woman in good health.

This clonotype was found many times. V usage is TRBV20-1 and J usage is TRBJ2-7; 8 positions agree with TRBD2. This CDR3 is 14 amino acids long. Germline lookup yields CDR1 DFQATT and CDR2 SNEGSKA (reference sequence). V shed 5 bases and J 3 bases; nucleotides not matched to a gene: 9. CDR3 nucleotide sequence: TGCAGTGCTCGCTCCGGGACTAGAGACTACGAGCAGTACTTC. Encoded protein: CSARSGTRDYEQYF.

This clonotype has a handful of counts. This chain uses TRBV20-1 with TRBJ1-1; no clear D. Trimming took off 0 bases at V and 11 bases at J, with 10 bases between the two ends. There are 11 residues in the CDR3. Germline V gives CDR1 DFQATT, CDR2 SNEGSKA (reference sequence). CDR3 amino acids: CSARDASSAFF. In nucleotides, the CDR3 is TGCAGTGCTAGAGACGCCAGCTCCGCTTTCTTT.

This clonotype was counted ten times or more. The V gene is TRBV7-2, the J gene TRBJ2-1; possible D gene TRBD2, 6 bases. The germline V and J ends were trimmed by 4 bases and 6 bases, with 16 bases remaining between them. In germline, CDR1 is SGHTA, CDR2 FQGNSA. The CDR3 sequence is 15 residues long. Here the CDR3 DNA reads TGTGCCAGCAGCTCCGACTCCGGGACTCTCAATGAGCAGTTCTTC. It is translated as CASSSDSGTLNEQFF.

The CDR3, as DNA: TGCAGTGCAGCGGACAGGGGGTCTCCCCTCCACTTT. Translation gives CSAADRGSPLHF. The chain links TRBV20-1 to TRBJ1-6, with 10 bases identical to TRBD1. The V segment lost 6 bases and the J segment 13 bases; nucleotides outside the gene matches: 6. CDR3 length: 12 amino acids. Germline-derived CDR1 and CDR2 are DFQATT and SNEGSKA (reference sequence).

This clonotype was recorded many times. The V gene is TRBV7-2, the J gene TRBJ2-7; D not resolved. Per germline, CDR1 SGHTA and CDR2 FQGNSA. CDR3 length: 13 amino acids. The V gene lost 4 bases and the J gene lost 8 bases, with 15 bases spanning the gap. DNA of the CDR3: TGTGCCAGCAGCTCAAGCCAGCAAGCCCAGCAGTACTTC. Amino acids: CASSSSQQAQQYF.